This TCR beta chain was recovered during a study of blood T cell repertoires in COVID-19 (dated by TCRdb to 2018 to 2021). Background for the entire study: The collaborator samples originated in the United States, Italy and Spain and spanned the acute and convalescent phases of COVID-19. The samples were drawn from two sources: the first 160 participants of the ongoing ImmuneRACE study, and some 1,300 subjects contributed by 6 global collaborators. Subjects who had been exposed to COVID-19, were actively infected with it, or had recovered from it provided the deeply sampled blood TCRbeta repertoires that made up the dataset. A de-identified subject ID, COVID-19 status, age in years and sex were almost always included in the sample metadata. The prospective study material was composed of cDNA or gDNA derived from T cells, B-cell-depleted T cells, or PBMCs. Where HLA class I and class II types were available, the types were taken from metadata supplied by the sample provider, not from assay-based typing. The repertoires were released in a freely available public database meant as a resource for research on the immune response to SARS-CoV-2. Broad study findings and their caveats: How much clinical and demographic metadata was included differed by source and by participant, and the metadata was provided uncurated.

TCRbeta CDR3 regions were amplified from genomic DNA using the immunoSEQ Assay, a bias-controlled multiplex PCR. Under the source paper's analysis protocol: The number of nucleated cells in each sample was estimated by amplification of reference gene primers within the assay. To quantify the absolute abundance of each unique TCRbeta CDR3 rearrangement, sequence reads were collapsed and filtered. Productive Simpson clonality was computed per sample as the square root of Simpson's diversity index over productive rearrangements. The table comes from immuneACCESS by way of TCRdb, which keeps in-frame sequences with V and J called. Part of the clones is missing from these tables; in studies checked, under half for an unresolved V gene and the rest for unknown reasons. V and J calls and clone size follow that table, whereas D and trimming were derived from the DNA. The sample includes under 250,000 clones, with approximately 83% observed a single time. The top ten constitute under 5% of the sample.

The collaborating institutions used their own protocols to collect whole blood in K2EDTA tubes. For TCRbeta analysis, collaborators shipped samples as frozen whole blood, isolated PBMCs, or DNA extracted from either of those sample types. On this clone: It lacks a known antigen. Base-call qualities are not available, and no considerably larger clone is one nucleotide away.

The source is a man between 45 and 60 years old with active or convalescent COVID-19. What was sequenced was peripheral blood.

The CDR3 amino acid sequence is: CASSERGRSTEAFF. The DNA is as follows: TGTGCCAGCAGTGAACGGGGGAGAAGCACTGAAGCTTTCTTT. The V and J segments used are TRBV2 and TRBJ1-1; TRBD1 might be the D gene, on 5 matching bases. The CDR1 and CDR2 encoded by the germline V gene are SNHLY and FYNNEI. V is shortened by 2 bases, J by 4 bases, and the region joining them spans 11 bases. The CDR3 measures 14 amino acids from cysteine to phenylalanine. Solely the CDR3 DNA is kept, with 42 bases framed from the first base.